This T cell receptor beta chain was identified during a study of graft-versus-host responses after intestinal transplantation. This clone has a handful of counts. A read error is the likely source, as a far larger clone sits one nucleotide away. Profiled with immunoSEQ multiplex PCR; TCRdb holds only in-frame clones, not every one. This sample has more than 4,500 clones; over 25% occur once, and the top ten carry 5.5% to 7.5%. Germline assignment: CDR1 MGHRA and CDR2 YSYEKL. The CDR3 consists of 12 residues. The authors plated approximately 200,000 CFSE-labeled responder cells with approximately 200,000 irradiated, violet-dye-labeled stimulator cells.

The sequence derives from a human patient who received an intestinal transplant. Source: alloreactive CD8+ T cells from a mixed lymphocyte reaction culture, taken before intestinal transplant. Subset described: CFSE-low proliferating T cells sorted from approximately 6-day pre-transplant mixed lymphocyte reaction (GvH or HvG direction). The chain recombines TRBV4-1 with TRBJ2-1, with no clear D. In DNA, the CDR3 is TGCGCCAGAAGCCAAGACTACAATGAGCAGTTCTTC. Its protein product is CARSQDYNEQFF.